Here is one TCR beta chain with its context. Its antigen remains unidentified. Per-base quality was not reported, and no clone a single base away is much larger than it. The CDR3 regions of human TCRbeta chains were analyzed by immunosequencing. Under the source paper's analysis protocol: TCRs in the repertoires were compared against a reference library of SARS-CoV-2-specific TCRs that had been generated with the MIRA antigen-specificity platform. Breadth was defined as the fraction of unique TCRs that were SARS-CoV-2-associated, and depth was defined as the fraction of total T cells that were SARS-CoV-2-associated. Using the MIRA data, each spike-specific TCR was assigned both to the spike region to which the TCR was reactive and to a CD4 or CD8 class. Log10-transformed breadth and depth values were compared by one-way ANOVA with Sidak's multiple comparisons tests. Held by TCRdb, this immuneACCESS table contains in-frame sequences only and omits some clones. Under half of the omission traces to an unresolved V gene where checked; the cause of the rest is unknown. Clone size and the V and J calls come from that table; the DNA yielded D and trimming. This sample holds about 120,000 clones; more than 85% were observed only once. The ten largest clones add up to around 2.4% of the sample.

This sample is drawn from a study of T cell responses to AZD1222 COVID-19 vaccine (dated by TCRdb to the early 2020s). A note on the overall study: AZD1222 recipients with second doses at about 4 weeks or about 12 weeks were pooled, because spike-specific TCR depth and breadth did not differ between schedules. A total of 233 trial participants underwent TCR sequencing, of whom 207 received two doses of AZD1222 and about 26 received two doses of the MenACWY control vaccine. Trial participants were enrolled by age into subgroups of 18-55, 56-69 and 70-plus years, and around 140, 26 and 57 TCR-sequenced participants, respectively, were included in these subgroups.

Taken from the germline V gene (reference sequence), the CDR1 and CDR2 loops are MNHNY and SVGAGI. From the cysteine up to the phenylalanine, the CDR3 has a length of 15 residues. Only the CDR3 DNA stays, 45 bases, in frame from base 1. The V and J ends are trimmed by 2 bases and 3 bases, leaving 11 bases between them. The full study reports these points: The 56-69-year group was small, and its depth increase did not reach significance, likely because of low power. Spike-specific TCR breadth and depth rose significantly after two AZD1222 doses compared with day 0 and with MenACWY recipients. Only five or six AZD1222 recipients were SARS-CoV-2 seropositive at baseline, limiting conclusions about previously exposed vaccinees. Reportedly, almost half of the unique spike-specific TCRs recognized epitopes lying outside the regions that are mutated in the B.1.351 and B.1.1.7 variants. Because no day 14 peak-response samples were available, repertoires were characterized only after the peak T cell response. Most participants were white British and females outnumbered males, and the authors suggested that clonal diversity may have been underestimated. Vaccine-associated CD4 TCRs spanned the whole spike protein, with dominant responses in regions 160-218 and 743-854.

The time point label on this specimen signifies: baseline before first vaccination. Vaccinee samples came from UK trials COV001 and COV002, including a single-blind randomized controlled phase 2/3 trial of AZD1222 (ChAdOx1 nCoV-19) in healthy adults. For TCRbeta chain sequencing, PBMC samples from trial participants were taken at day 0 and at day 28 after the second dose. The sequence is built from TRBV6-6 and TRBJ1-5; confidence is insufficient to name the D gene. Sequenced material: peripheral blood, taken on day 0 of AZD1222 vaccination. The source of this sequence is an adult in good health. The CDR3 protein: CASSYEAGDNQPQHF. The DNA reads as follows: TGTGCCAGCAGTTACGAGGCAGGAGACAATCAGCCCCAGCATTTT.